Below, 15 T cell receptor beta chains from the same sample are listed, as sequenced in a study of cytomegalovirus exposure and HLA in healthy donors. The PCR employed 60 Vbeta primers together with 13 Jbeta primers. Generated by immunoSEQ multiplex PCR, the TCRdb table keeps only in-frame clones and is missing some. The data contain about 140,000 clones, 75% to 90% of them seen just once; the ten biggest clones take up 1.2%. Sequencing was done on a sample of PBMCs. All receptors derive from a female donor in good health and CMV-seronegative.

The genes are TRBV5-4 and TRBJ2-7; no clear D. The V end was cut by 4 bases, the J end by 0 bases, with 5 bases between. In germline, CDR1 is SGHNT, CDR2 YYREEE (reference sequence). The CDR3 has 12 amino acids. The CDR3 sequence is CASSQDSYEQYF. The CDR3 DNA reads as TGTGCCAGCAGCCAGGACTCCTACGAGCAGTACTTC.

The genes are TRBV7-9 and TRBJ2-7; D is possibly TRBD1 (6 bases). The V gene's germline CDR1 is SEHNR and CDR2 FQNEAQ (reference sequence). The CDR3 sequence is 13 residues long. V was shortened by 5 bases and J by 3 bases, with 11 bases between the two germline ends. This chain's CDR3 is CASSPDSNYEQYF. The CDR3 DNA reads TGTGCCAGCAGCCCGGACAGTAACTACGAGCAGTACTTC.

A few counts support this clone. The V call is TRBV28, the J call TRBJ1-5, with 8 bases matching TRBD1. Germline CDR1 reads MDHEN; CDR2 reads SYDVKM. The CDR3 has 15 residues. V gave up 4 bases and J gave up 7 bases; unmatched junction bases: 9. The CDR3 protein is CASSWGESGGQPQHF. CDR3 DNA sequence: TGTGCCAGCAGTTGGGGGGAGTCAGGGGGCCAGCCCCAGCATTTT.

The chain carries TRBV6-5 and TRBJ1-1, with a tentative D call TRBD1 (6 bases). Germline CDR1 and CDR2: MNHEY and SVGAGI. Trimming removed 4 bases from V and 1 base from J, with 16 bases in between. This CDR3 comprises 16 residues. CDR3 DNA: TGTGCCAGCAGTTGCTCCTGGACAGAGACGAACACTGAAGCTTTCTTT. Amino acid sequence: CASSCSWTETNTEAFF.

V usage is TRBV19 and J usage is TRBJ2-3; D remains unclear. The CDR3 spans 16 residues. CDR1 and CDR2 from the germline V gene are LNHDA and SQIVND (reference sequence). Trimming shortened V by 3 bases and J by 0 bases, and 13 bases separated the two germline ends. CDR3 sequence reads: CASSIWASQSTDTQYF. As DNA, the CDR3 is TGTGCCAGTAGTATTTGGGCCAGCCAGAGCACAGATACGCAGTATTTT.

The chain employs TRBV10-3 and TRBJ2-7; 11 nucleotides line up with TRBD2. CDR1 is ENHRY, CDR2 SYGVKD, per germline. Trimming took 2 bases from V and 0 from J; bases not matched to a gene: 3. This CDR3 spans 16 amino acids. The CDR3 coding sequence is TGTGCCATCAGTGAGGGACTAGCGGGCAGCTCCTACGAGCAGTACTTC. Translating gives CAISEGLAGSSYEQYF.

The chain links TRBV10-2 to TRBJ2-2; 9 nucleotides align to TRBD2. Germline-derived CDR1 and CDR2 are WSHSY and SAAADI. This CDR3 has 15 residues. Trimming cost V 4 bases and J 5 bases; bases outside gene matches: 5. The CDR3 region is CASSVDSGSTGELFF. CDR3 nucleotides: TGCGCCAGCAGTGTTGATAGCGGGAGTACCGGGGAGCTGTTTTTT.

This clone came up a few times. CDR3 sequence: CASSVNSGTSTDTQYF. The CDR3 DNA follows: TGTGCCAGCAGTGTTAATAGCGGGACTAGCACAGATACGCAGTATTTT. V usage is TRBV6-1 and J usage is TRBJ2-3; 8 nucleotides line up with TRBD2. V dropped 4 bases and J dropped 0; count of bases not matched to a gene: 6. Germline CDR1 MNHNS, CDR2 SASEGT. The CDR3 spans 16 residues.

The gene calls are TRBV6-1 and TRBJ1-2; TRBD1 matches 11 bases. J was trimmed by 2 bases and V by 5 bases; bases with no gene match: 1. Per the germline V gene, CDR1 is MNHNS and CDR2 is SASEGT. The CDR3 is 14 amino acids. The chain's CDR3 is CASSRTGGNYGYTF. CDR3 nucleotide sequence: TGTGCCAGCAGTCGGACAGGGGGCAACTATGGCTACACCTTC.

This clone was counted between two and nine times. The chain combines TRBV7-8 with TRBJ2-5; 8 nucleotides match TRBD1. Looked up from germline, CDR1 is SGHVS and CDR2 is FQNEAQ. This CDR3 spans 14 amino acids. V lost 5 bases to trimming and J lost 5 bases; unmatched junction nucleotides: 7. DNA for the CDR3: TGTGCCAGCAGCAAGGACAGGGCTGAGGAGACCCAGTACTTC. Amino acid sequence: CASSKDRAEETQYF.

The chain uses TRBV11-2 and TRBJ1-4; 9 bases match TRBD1. The CDR3 consists of 17 residues. Trimming at V came to 5 bases and at J to 4 bases, leaving 11 bases not matched to a gene. Germline V lookup: CDR1 SGHAT, CDR2 FQNNGV. The CDR3 DNA reads TGTGCCAGCAGCCCCGAGGGGACAGGGAGTCGTAATGAAAAACTGTTTTTT. Its translation is CASSPEGTGSRNEKLFF.

The chain has TRBV4-1 and TRBJ1-2; TRBD1 matches 8 bases. The CDR3 is made up of 13 amino acids. Germline loops: CDR1 MGHRA, CDR2 YSYEKL. The V and J ends lost 6 bases and 8 bases, in that order; junction bases with no gene match: 8. In DNA form, the CDR3 reads TGCGCCAGCAGTGCGGACAGGGAGGGGGGCTACACCTTC. Its protein is CASSADREGGYTF.

CDR3 DNA sequence: TGTGCCAGCAGTCCCGGGACAGGCTCGAATCAGCCCCAGCATTTT. It codes for CASSPGTGSNQPQHF. The rearrangement links TRBV27 to TRBJ1-5, with 8 positions matching TRBD1. The CDR3 is 15 amino acids. Germline CDR1 MNHEY, CDR2 SMNVEV (reference sequence). Trimming took 5 bases from V and 4 from J; bases not matched to a gene: 7.

This clone was counted a single time. The V and J genes are TRBV5-6 and TRBJ2-3; 8 nucleotides line up with TRBD2. CDR3 length: 13 residues. The germline CDR1 and CDR2 sequences are SGHDT and YYEEEE. V trimming: 4 bases; J trimming: 4 bases; junction bases outside the gene matches: 2. CDR3 in DNA: TGTGCCAGCAGCGAGCGGGAGTCAGATACGCAGTATTTT. It is translated as CASSERESDTQYF.

The chain recombines TRBV6-5 with TRBJ1-1; D remains unclear. Trimming pared 2 bases from V and 2 bases from J, leaving 6 bases between. The germline V gene encodes CDR1 MNHEY and CDR2 SVGAGI. CDR3 length equals 13 residues. The CDR3 sequence: CASSYTSNTEAFF. The CDR3 DNA is TGTGCCAGCAGTTACACATCAAACACTGAAGCTTTCTTT.